This TCR beta chain originates from a study of neurological immune-mediated disorders. At the level of the study: Multiple sclerosis patients (n of about 35) included some 30 with relapsing-remitting and 3 with secondary progressive disease. Notes on the study in general: HTLV-1-associated myelopathy showed the most TCR clonal expansion; multiple sclerosis the least, below healthy controls.

The CDR3 consists of 15 residues. V was cut by 0 bases and J by 9 bases, with 12 bases left in between. The germline V gene has CDR1 MNHEY and CDR2 SMNVEV (reference sequence). Using its own MiXCR run on the 5' RACE reads, TCRdb lists one record per CDR3 protein. The data hold about 46,000 distinct CDR3 sequences, with about 1.8% observed a single time. This clonotype was picked up many times. Its antigen remains unidentified. The rearrangement uses TRBV27 and TRBJ1-6, with a possible D match to TRBD1 (5 bases). The receptor comes from a woman in her forties with multiple sclerosis. Sequencing used PBMCs. The CDR3 coding sequence is TGTGCCAGCAGTTTATCGCGTACCGGGGGTTCACCCCTCCACTTT. Amino acids: CASSLSRTGGSPLHF.